This T cell receptor (beta chain) is from a study of blood T cell repertoires in COVID-19 (dated by TCRdb to about 2020). The study in broad terms: Samples covering the acute and convalescent phases of COVID-19 were provided by collaborators in the United States, Italy and Spain. The dataset comprised deeply sampled blood TCRbeta repertoires from subjects exposed to, actively infected with, or recovered from COVID-19. The samples were drawn from the first 160 participants of the ongoing ImmuneRACE study and from 1,200 or so subjects provided by 6 global collaborators. Where HLA class I and class II types were available, the types were taken from metadata supplied by the sample provider, not from assay-based typing. The material from the prospective study consisted of cDNA or gDNA derived from T cells, B-cell-depleted T cells, or PBMCs. Nearly every sample came with metadata listing a de-identified subject ID, COVID-19 status, age in years and sex. The repertoires were made available in a free public database intended to serve as a resource for research on the immune response to SARS-CoV-2. What the work shows at the level of the full study, not this receptor alone: The quantity of clinical and demographic metadata differed by source and by participant and was supplied without curation.

The immunoSEQ Assay, a bias-controlled multiplex PCR, was used to amplify TCRbeta CDR3 regions from genomic DNA. The original pipeline was this. Nucleated cell counts per sample were estimated from amplification of reference gene primers within the assay. To quantify the absolute abundance of each unique TCRbeta CDR3 rearrangement, sequence reads were collapsed and filtered. Productive Simpson clonality was computed per sample as the square root of Simpson's diversity index over productive rearrangements. TCRdb stores this immuneACCESS table with in-frame sequences only. Part of the clones is absent; in the studies checked, under half of the shortfall reflects unresolved V genes, and no reason is known for the rest. That table gives V, J and clone size, and the DNA gave D and trimming. The sample table holds roughly 200,000 clones, of which about 80% were seen once. More than 1.5% of the sample is taken by the ten largest.

This clone was counted a few times. Its target antigen remains unknown. Base quality data are lacking; no much larger clone is found one base away. Collaborating institutions collected whole blood in K2EDTA tubes following their own protocols. For TCRbeta analysis, collaborator samples were shipped as frozen whole blood, as isolated PBMCs, or as DNA extracted from either sample type. V is cut back by 4 bases and J by 7 bases, with 14 bases in the junction unmatched. The CDR3 numbers 17 residues from cysteine through phenylalanine. The entry retains the CDR3 DNA only, 51 bases that are in frame from base 1. Reading the germline V gene gives CDR1 LGHNA and CDR2 YNFKEQ.

This chain is built from TRBV4-2 and TRBJ2-1, with TRBD2 identical over 9 junction bases. The receptor was derived from a human donor in a cohort sampled during active COVID-19. The source material was peripheral blood. The DNA is TGTGCCAGCAGCCGAGGCTTTAGCGGGGGCCAACCTAATGAGCAGTTCTTC. It is translated as CASSRGFSGGQPNEQFF.